This T cell receptor (beta chain) was sequenced in a study of T-cell reconstitution after alpha-beta-depleted transplantation in children. Library preparation (for TCRbeta) was performed with unique molecular identifiers. From the PCR reads, TCRdb called clonotypes with MiXCR, one entry per CDR3 protein. Of 200,000 to 250,000 distinct CDR3 sequences in the sample, around 12% were seen once. Germline CDR1 reads SGHDT; CDR2 reads YYEEEE. CDR3 length: 16 residues. The V end was cut by 5 bases, the J end by 2 bases, with 17 bases between. This clonotype has ten or more counts. The chain links TRBV5-6 to TRBJ1-5; tentative D call: TRBD1 (5 bases). This clonotype was sampled from a human donor who donated a stem cell graft to a child with acute lymphoblastic leukemia. Source: PBMCs from the stem cell graft donor, taken from the stem cell graft. The CDR3 DNA reads TGTGCCAGCAGTGAGGGGAGCAGGGACCGCAATCAGCCCCAGCATTTT. This sequence encodes CASSEGSRDRNQPQHF.